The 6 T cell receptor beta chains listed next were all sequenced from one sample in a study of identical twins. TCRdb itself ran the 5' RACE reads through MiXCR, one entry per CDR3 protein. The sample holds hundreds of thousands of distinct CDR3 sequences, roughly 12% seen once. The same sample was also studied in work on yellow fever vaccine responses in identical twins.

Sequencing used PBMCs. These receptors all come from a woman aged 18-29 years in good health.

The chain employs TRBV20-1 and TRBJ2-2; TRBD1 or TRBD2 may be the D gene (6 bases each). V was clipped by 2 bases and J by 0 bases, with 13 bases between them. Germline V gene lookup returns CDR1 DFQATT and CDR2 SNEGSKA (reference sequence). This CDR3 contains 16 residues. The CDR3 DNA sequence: TGCAGTGCTAGATCCGGGGGCGGAACGAACACCGGGGAGCTGTTTTTT. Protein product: CSARSGGGTNTGELFF.

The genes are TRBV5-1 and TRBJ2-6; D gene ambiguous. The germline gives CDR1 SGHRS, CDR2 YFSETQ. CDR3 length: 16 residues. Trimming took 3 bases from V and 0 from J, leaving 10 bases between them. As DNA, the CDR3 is TGCGCCAGCAGCTCGCACGGTGCCTCTGGGGCCAACGTCCTGACTTTC. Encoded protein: CASSSHGASGANVLTF.

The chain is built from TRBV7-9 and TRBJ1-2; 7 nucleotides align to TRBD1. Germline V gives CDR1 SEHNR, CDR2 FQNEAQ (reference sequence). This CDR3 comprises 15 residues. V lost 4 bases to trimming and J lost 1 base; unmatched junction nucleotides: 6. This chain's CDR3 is CASSSGTAINYGYTF. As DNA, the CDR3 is TGTGCCAGCAGCTCCGGGACAGCGATTAACTATGGCTACACCTTC.

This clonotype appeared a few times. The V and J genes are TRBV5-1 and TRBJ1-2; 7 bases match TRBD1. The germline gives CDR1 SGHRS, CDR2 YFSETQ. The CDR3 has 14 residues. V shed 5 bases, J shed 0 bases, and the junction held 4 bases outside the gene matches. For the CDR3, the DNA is TGCGCCAGCAGGAGACAGGGAGCTAACTATGGCTACACCTTC. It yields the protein CASRRQGANYGYTF.

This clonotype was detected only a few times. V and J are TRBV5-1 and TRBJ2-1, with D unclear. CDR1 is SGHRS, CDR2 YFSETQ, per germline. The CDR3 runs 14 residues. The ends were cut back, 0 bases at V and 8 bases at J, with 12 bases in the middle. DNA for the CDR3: TGCGCCAGCAGCTTGGGGGATCAACGAGATGAGCAGTTCTTC. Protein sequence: CASSLGDQRDEQFF.

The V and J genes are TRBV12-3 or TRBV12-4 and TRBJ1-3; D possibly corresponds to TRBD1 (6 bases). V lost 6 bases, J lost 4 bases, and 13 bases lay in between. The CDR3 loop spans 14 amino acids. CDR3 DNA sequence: TGTGCCAGCAGCACAGGGTTTGAGGGAAACACCATATATTTT. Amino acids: CASSTGFEGNTIYF.